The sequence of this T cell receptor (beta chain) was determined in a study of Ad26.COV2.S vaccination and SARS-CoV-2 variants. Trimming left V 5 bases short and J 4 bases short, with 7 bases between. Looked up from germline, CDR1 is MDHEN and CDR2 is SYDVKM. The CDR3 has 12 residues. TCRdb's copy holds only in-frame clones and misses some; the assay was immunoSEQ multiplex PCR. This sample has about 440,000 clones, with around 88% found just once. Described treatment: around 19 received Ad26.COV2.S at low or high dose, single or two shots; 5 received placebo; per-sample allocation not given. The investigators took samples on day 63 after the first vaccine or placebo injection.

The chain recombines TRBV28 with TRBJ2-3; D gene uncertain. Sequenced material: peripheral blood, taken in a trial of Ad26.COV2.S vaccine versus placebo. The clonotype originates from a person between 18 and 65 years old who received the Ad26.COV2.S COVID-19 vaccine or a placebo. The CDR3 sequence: CASSTYADTQYF. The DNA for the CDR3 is TGTGCCAGCAGTACCTACGCAGATACGCAGTATTTT.